This entry concerns a single TCR beta chain. This clonotype appeared once. Its antigen remains unidentified. No qualities accompany the bases; no much larger clone lies one base away. One read alone lends weak support. The sample was run on an Illumina MiSeq. Multiplex PCR with BIOMED2 TRB-A/B primer pools was used to amplify TRB rearrangements. Two consecutive PCRs added Illumina-compatible adapters and 7-nucleotide sample barcodes to the amplicons. All library PCRs used Phusion HS II polymerase. Amplicons were purified from gel with the NucleoSpin Gel and PCR Clean-up kit, quantified on Qubit, and pooled at roughly 4 nM. Amplicon pool quality was checked on an Agilent 2100 Bioanalyzer before Illumina next-generation sequencing. Concerning the study's data processing: Annotation of TRB rearrangements was performed with MiXCR 3.0.8 using the default MiXCR reference library. Non-productive reads and sequences with fewer than 2 reads were excluded, and each unique CDR3 nucleotide sequence counted as one clone. Clonality, diversity, richness and V-J gene usage were calculated in R 3.5.1. TCR clustering by CDR3 similarity used GLIPH2, with generation probabilities calculated by OLGA. GLIPH2 clusters were kept only if they contained at least four unique TCR clonotypes found in at least three individuals. TCRdb passed the public sequencing reads through fastp at Q25 and MiXCR, retaining productive beta sequences. Rows merge per CDR3 protein into single entries with the most common DNA and genes. These V and J calls derive from TCRdb rather than the authors' analysis. A total of about 8,700 distinct CDR3 sequences appear in this sample, approximately 33% of them only once. 22% of the sample is in the top ten clones.

TRB repertoires were amplified from 250-500 ng of genomic DNA extracted from blood. From the germline V gene, CDR1 is SGHTA and CDR2 is FQGNSA. Trimming removed 3 bases from V and 2 bases from J, leaving 5 bases between the germline ends. Inclusive of the bounding cysteine and phenylalanine, the CDR3 is 12 residues long. Only the CDR3 portion is preserved as DNA: 36 bases, with reading frame beginning at the first base. These data come from a study of T and B cells in COVID-19 patients (dated by TCRdb to 2018 to 2021). Regarding the research as a whole: Using TRB and IGH repertoire sequencing of peripheral blood, the study characterized adaptive immunity in COVID-19 patients who had active infection or had recovered. A recovered cohort comprised roughly 19 patients contributing about 22 samples, mostly after mild to moderate COVID-19 managed as outpatients. The recovered cohort had a median age of roughly 33 years, compared with around 70 years in the active-infection cohort. Of the approximately 20 patients in the active-infection cohort, 12 were critically ill and needed mechanical ventilation or ECMO. Comorbidities linked to unfavorable COVID-19 outcome were present in about 90% of the 20 patients in the active-infection cohort. The repository of TCR and BCR sequences included roughly 70 time points from 40 or so patients, and more than 7 million TCR sequences were analysed. A couple of patients were in both the active and recovered cohorts because samples existed from active disease and from after recovery. For the repertoire analyses, the comparison was an age-matched reference group of a few dozen healthy donors who were negative for COVID-19 antibodies. As many as 9 follow-up blood samples were taken per patient, and some of the samples covered different disease stages within the same individual. Here is what the overall study found, with its caveats: The cohort was judged too small for assessing how HLA contributes to COVID-19 susceptibility or severity. Few blood samples were available from mildly ill patients while symptoms were present, and early samples from severe cases were likewise scarce. Specific T cell subsets (CD4+/Treg/CD8+) and sorted SARS-CoV-2-responsive or tetramer+ T cells had not yet been sequenced, and the corresponding sequencing experiments were ongoing. In active COVID-19, TRB repertoires were highly clonal, while at recovery, diversity and richness increased above the levels seen in healthy donors. TRBV/TRBJ gene usage was reported as strongly skewed in patients with COVID-19. Prospective validation of the reported TCR clusters was stated to be required before clinical use. A total of approximately 2,000 exclusive TCR clusters, including 30 to 40 low-pGen clusters, were found in the recovered cohort.

This clonotype originated in a human donor who had recovered from COVID-19. Sequencing used blood. The rearranged chain carries TRBV7-2 and TRBJ2-7; the D gene is not confidently resolved. The CDR3 region has the sequence CASSLTTYEQYF. Here is the DNA: TGTGCCAGCAGCTTGACGACCTACGAGCAGTACTTC. Where the CDR3 stops, the reference TRBV7-2 and TRBJ2-7 genes take over; the full variable domain is GAGVSQSPSNKVTEKGKDVELRCDPISGHTALYWYRQSLGQGLEFLIYFQGNSAPDKSGLPSDRFSAERTGGSVSTLTIQRTQQEDSAVYLCASSLTTYEQYFGPGTRLTVT.